Included here is one T cell receptor (beta chain) sequence, with context. The antigen it binds to is not known. Base qualities are not recorded, but no much larger clone differs from it by a single base. Genomic DNA was isolated using the Qiagen DNeasy kit from unsorted PBMCs as well as from negatively selected CD4+ and CD8+ fractions. TCR beta CDR3 regions were subjected to amplification by immunoSEQ multiplex PCR with primers that anneal to V and J segments. Amplification bias was minimized using a synthetic immune receptor repertoire, and residual bias was removed computationally after sequencing. The study's processing was this. Repertoire diversity was quantified as the Shannon entropy index using custom Python scripts. The unsorted, CD4+ and CD8+ repertoires were each analyzed separately, with the exception of combined analyses, where CD4+ and CD8+ sequences were merged in silico. Not all clones reach the TCRdb copy of this immuneACCESS table, which keeps in-frame sequences only. Checked studies attribute under half of the gap to unresolved V genes and leave the rest unexplained. The D gene and trimming were derived from the DNA, and the V and J assignments and clone size from that table. The sample yields tens of thousands of clones; approximately 91% were counted once. The ten largest clones capture approximately 4.9% of the sample.

Per the publication, the time point label means: newly diagnosed, previously untreated cHL patient sample. As a comparison group for the relapsed/refractory trial patients, PBMCs were sequenced from patients with newly diagnosed, previously untreated classical Hodgkin lymphoma. Peripheral blood was collected in 8 mL Vacutainer Cell Preparation Tubes, from which PBMCs were isolated by centrifugation and then cryopreserved. This entry belongs to a study of PD-1 blockade in classical Hodgkin lymphoma (dated by TCRdb to 2018 to 2021). As for the study more broadly: A peripheral blood immune signature of response to PD-1 blockade in classical Hodgkin lymphoma was defined using TCR beta sequencing and CyTOF.

The paper's findings and limits, for the study overall: Baseline TCR diversity was reported to be lower in newly diagnosed patients than in healthy donors and to be lower still in relapsed/refractory patients. The study was restricted to a single clinical trial cohort, and the causes of repertoire differences, possibly disease activity or prior therapy, were left undefined.

This receptor was obtained from a human donor with classical Hodgkin lymphoma. The sequenced sample consisted of peripheral blood mononuclear cells (PBMCs).

CDR3 region: CASSVVTQNTEAFF. The bases read TGTGCCAGCAGCGTAGTAACTCAGAACACTGAAGCTTTCTTT. In this chain, TRBV9 is recombined with TRBJ1-1, with the D gene uncertain. The germline V gene yields SGDLS for CDR1 and YYNGEE for CDR2. V and J are truncated by 0 bases and 1 base respectively, leaving an intervening sequence of 7 bases. The CDR3 covers 14 residues, taking in both the cysteine and the phenylalanine. The sequence is cut down to CDR3 DNA, 42 bases in frame from base 1.